The rows below give T cell receptor beta chains drawn from one sample of a study of TIL therapy for anti-PD-1-resistant metastatic lung cancer. The repertoire was sequenced with immunoSEQ multiplex PCR; TCRdb's copy has only in-frame clones and lacks some. The sample lists tens of thousands of clones, about 73% seen once, with around 1.9% in the top ten. The sample consisted of blood, taken at baseline. Source of these receptors: a person aged 25-85 years with non-small cell lung cancer. Both conserved end residues are part of each CDR3. D genes are given only for firm matches. Not all rows give a size; the values are once, few, many and, for expanded clones, a class.

-	TRBV9	TRBJ2-3	-	TGTGCCAGCAGCGTAGGTCGGGGGGCAACAGATACGCAGTATTTT	CASSVGRGATDTQYF
TRBD1	TRBV30	TRBJ1-1	few	TGTGCCTGGGACATGACAGGGGGCGTCACTGAAGCTTTCTTT	CAWDMTGGVTEAFF
-	TRBV21-1	TRBJ2-1	-	TGTGCCAGCAGCACCAACTCGGGTGAGCAGTTCTTC	CASSTNSGEQFF
TRBD1	TRBV28	TRBJ1-5	-	TGTGCCAGCAGGCTTAGCGGTCGGACAGGGAATCGTCAGCCCCAGCATTTT	CASRLSGRTGNRQPQHF
-	TRBV7-7	TRBJ2-2	few	TGTGCTAGCAGCTCCCCAGGAAACACCGGGGAGCTGTTTTTT	CASSSPGNTGELFF
-	TRBV7-2	TRBJ2-7	-	TGTGCCAGTTCAGTTCCGACTAGCTCCTACGAGCAGTACTTC	CASSVPTSSYEQYF
-	TRBV27	TRBJ2-7	-	TGTGCCAGCAGTTTAGGTTACTCCTATTACGAGCAGTACTTC	CASSLGYSYYEQYF
TRBD1	TRBV2	TRBJ1-5	-	TGTGCCAGCAGTTTTTCGAGGACAGGGCTCAATCAGCCCCAGCATTTT	CASSFSRTGLNQPQHF
-	TRBV6-5	TRBJ1-5	-	TGTGCCAGCAGTCTCGGGGATGGTCAGCCCCAGCATTTT	CASSLGDGQPQHF
-	TRBV5-1	TRBJ1-4	-	TGCGCCAGCAGCTTGGCGGCAGGAAAGGAAAAACTGTTTTTT	CASSLAAGKEKLFF
-	TRBV5-6	TRBJ1-1	few	TGTGCCAGCAGCTTGGACACTGAAGCTTTCTTT	CASSLDTEAFF
-	TRBV2	TRBJ2-2	-	TGTGCCAGCAGAAAGAACACCGGGGAGCTGTTTTTT	CASRKNTGELFF
-	TRBV7-9	TRBJ1-1	-	TGTGCCAGCAGCTTAAAAGTTTCGGGGGAAGTCGGAGAAGCTTTCTTT	CASSLKVSGEVGEAFF
-	TRBV28	TRBJ1-2	-	TGTGCCAGCAGTTTCCACGGGGGCTACACCTTC	CASSFHGGYTF
TRBD2	TRBV7-2	TRBJ2-2	-	TGTGCCAGCAGCTTAGGGGGACTAGCGGGAGTGACCGGGGAGCTGTTTTTT	CASSLGGLAGVTGELFF
TRBD2	TRBV7-8	TRBJ2-1	-	TGTGCCAGCAGCTTCTTAGCGGGAGGGTTTGTCAATGAGCAGTTCTTC	CASSFLAGGFVNEQFF
-	TRBV4-1	TRBJ1-2	few	TGCGCCAGCAGCCAAAGGGGGGAGCGAGGCTACACCTTC	CASSQRGERGYTF
-	TRBV7-9	TRBJ1-1	-	TGTGCCAGCACCCAGGCTAACGAAGCTTTCTTT	CASTQANEAFF
TRBD2	TRBV2	TRBJ2-7	few	TGTGCCAGCAGTGACGGACTAGCGGGACCCTACGAGCAGTACTTC	CASSDGLAGPYEQYF
-	TRBV20-1	TRBJ1-2	-	TGCAGCGCGTTACGCAACTATGGCTACACCTTC	CSALRNYGYTF
TRBD1	TRBV11-2	TRBJ1-2	few	TGTGCCAGCAGCTTAGATTCCACAGGGGGTGCTGGTGGCTACACCTTC	CASSLDSTGGAGGYTF
-	TRBV7-2	TRBJ1-2	few	TGTGCCAGCAGCTTAGGGGCCCGAGGGGGGGATAGCTATGGCTACACCTTC	CASSLGARGGDSYGYTF
-	TRBV5-1	TRBJ2-2	few	TGCGCCAGCAGCTTTCAGGGGAACACCGGGGAGCTGTTTTTT	CASSFQGNTGELFF
-	TRBV7-8	TRBJ1-1	-	TGTGCCAGCAGCCGTGCCCTAGGCCAGAACACTGAAGCTTTCTTT	CASSRALGQNTEAFF
-	TRBV9	TRBJ1-1	-	TGTGCCAGCAGCGTAGGAAGGGTCATGAACACTGAAGCTTTCTTT	CASSVGRVMNTEAFF
-	TRBV7-3	TRBJ1-2	-	TGTGCCAGCAGCTCCCTTGCGGGGGAGGGCTACACCTTC	CASSSLAGEGYTF
-	TRBV7-2	TRBJ2-5	-	TGTGCCAGCAGCTTAGGTGCCTTGTACCAAGAGACCCAGTACTTC	CASSLGALYQETQYF
-	TRBV28	TRBJ2-1	-	TGTGCCAGCGTCGCAGGGGGGGACAATGAGCAGTTCTTC	CASVAGGDNEQFF
TRBD1	TRBV7-9	TRBJ2-1	-	TGTGCCAGCAGCTTAGGAGACAGGGTCGCGGATGAGCAGTTCTTC	CASSLGDRVADEQFF
TRBD1	TRBV10-2	TRBJ1-1	-	TGCGCCAGCTCGGACAGGCCTATGAACACTGAAGCTTTCTTT	CASSDRPMNTEAFF
TRBD1	TRBV4-3	TRBJ2-7	-	TGCGCCAGCAGCCGAAGTCTTACAGGGGAATACGAGCAGTACTTC	CASSRSLTGEYEQYF
-	TRBV7-2	TRBJ2-7	-	TGTGCCAGCAGCTTAAAATTTCTAGGCAACGAGCAGTACTTC	CASSLKFLGNEQYF
-	TRBV4-1	TRBJ2-3	once	TGCGCCAGCAGCCAAGGGAAGGGCCAACGAGCAGATACGCAGTATTTT	CASSQGKGQRADTQYF
TRBD2	TRBV5-6	TRBJ2-4	-	TGTGCCAGCAGCTTGGGCGGGCGGGGGGGCCAGGTTGGAAACATTCAGTACTTC	CASSLGGRGGQVGNIQYF
-	TRBV19	TRBJ1-5	-	TGTGCCAGTAGTATGAACAGGGACAATCAGCCCCAGCATTTT	CASSMNRDNQPQHF
-	TRBV14	TRBJ2-7	-	TGTGCCAGCAGCCAACAGGGGGGTTGGTCCGAGCAGTACTTC	CASSQQGGWSEQYF
TRBD1	TRBV10-2	TRBJ2-1	-	TGCGCCAGCAGTGAAAGGGGGCAGTACAATGAGCAGTTCTTC	CASSERGQYNEQFF
-	TRBV7-2	TRBJ2-5	-	TGTGCCAGCAGCTCCCCAGCCCAAGAGACCCAGTACTTC	CASSSPAQETQYF
TRBD2	TRBV7-3	TRBJ2-5	-	TGTGCCAGCAGCTTCGCAGCGGGAGGGGTGGAGACCCAGTACTTC	CASSFAAGGVETQYF
-	TRBV11-3	TRBJ2-4	-	TGTGCCAGCAGCTTAACTGAAAACATTCAGTACTTC	CASSLTENIQYF